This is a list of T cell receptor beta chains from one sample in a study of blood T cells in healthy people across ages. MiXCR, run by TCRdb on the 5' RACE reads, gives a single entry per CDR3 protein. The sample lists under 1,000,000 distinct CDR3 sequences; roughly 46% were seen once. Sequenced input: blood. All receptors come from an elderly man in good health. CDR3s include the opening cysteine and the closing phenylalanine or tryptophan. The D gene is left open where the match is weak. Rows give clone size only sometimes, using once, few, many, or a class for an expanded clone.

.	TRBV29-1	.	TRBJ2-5	TGCAGCGTTGAATTCGGCCTAGCAGACAATGAGCAGTACTTC	CSVEFGLADNEQYF
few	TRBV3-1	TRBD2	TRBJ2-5	TGTGCCAGCAGCCAAGATAGCACTAGCGGGAGTGTTGAGACCCAGTACTTC	CASSQDSTSGSVETQYF
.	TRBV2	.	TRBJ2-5	TGTGCCAGCAAGGACAGCGAACAAGAGACCCAGTACTTC	CASKDSEQETQYF
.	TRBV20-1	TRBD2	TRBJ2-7	TGCAGTGCTAGAGATGGGACATTACAGGGTGGGGCGGGGGGAACCTACGAGCAGTACTTC	CSARDGTLQGGAGGTYEQYF
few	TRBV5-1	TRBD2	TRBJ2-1	TGCGCCAGCAGCTTACCTAGCGGGAAGAATGAGCAGTTCTTC	CASSLPSGKNEQFF
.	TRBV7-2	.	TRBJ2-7	TGTGCCAGCAGCCCCGGTAGCCTAGCGTCCTACGAGCAGTACTTC	CASSPGSLASYEQYF
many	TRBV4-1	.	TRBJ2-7	TGCGCCAGCAGCCAACAGGACACCTCCTACGAGCAGTACTTC	CASSQQDTSYEQYF
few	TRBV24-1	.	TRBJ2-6	TGTGCCGCCTCCCACTCTGGGGCCAACGTCCTGACTTTC	CAASHSGANVLTF
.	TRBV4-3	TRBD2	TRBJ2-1	TGCGCCAGCAGCTATGGACTAGCGGGGACCTACAATGAGCAGTTCTTC	CASSYGLAGTYNEQFF
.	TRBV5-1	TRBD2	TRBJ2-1	TGCGCCAGCAGCTCTGAACTAGCGGGAAACAATGAGCAGTTCTTC	CASSSELAGNNEQFF
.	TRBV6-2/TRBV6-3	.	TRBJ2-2	TGTGCCAGCAGCCCCGGGGTGACTGCTACCGGGGAGCTGTTTTTT	CASSPGVTATGELFF
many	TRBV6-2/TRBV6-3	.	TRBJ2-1	TGTGCCAGCAGTTATGAACTAGCCTATGAGCAGTTCTTC	CASSYELAYEQFF
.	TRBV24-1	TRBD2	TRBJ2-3	TGTGCCACCAGTGACCGCCAGACTAGCGGGAGGGGACCAGATACGCAGTATTTT	CATSDRQTSGRGPDTQYF
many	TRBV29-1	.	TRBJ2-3	TGCAGCGTTGAAGATAGCCAGGGGGGCGCAGATACGCAGTATTTT	CSVEDSQGGADTQYF
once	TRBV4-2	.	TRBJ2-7	TGTGCCAGCAGCCCGCATCATGGAAGCGACAGCTCCTACAATGAGCAGTACTTC	CASSPHHGSDSSYNEQYF
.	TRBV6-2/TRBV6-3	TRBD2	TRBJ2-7	TGTGCCAGCAGCCGACTAGCGGGGGCAAGTAATGAGCAGTACTTC	CASSRLAGASNEQYF
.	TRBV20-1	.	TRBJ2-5	TGCAGTGCCGACGACAGGTTGGGGGCGTCCGAGACCCAGTACTTC	CSADDRLGASETQYF
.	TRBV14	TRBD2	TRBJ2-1	TGTGCCAGCAGCCAACCCAGACTAGCGGGAGCTCATGAGCAGTTCTTC	CASSQPRLAGAHEQFF
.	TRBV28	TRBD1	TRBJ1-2	TGTGCCAGCAGACCCACGGGACAGGGTCCCTATGGCTACACCTTC	CASRPTGQGPYGYTF
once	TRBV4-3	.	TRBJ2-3	TGCGCCAGCTCCCGAGACCCCTCTGATTGGACAGATACGCAGTATTTT	CASSRDPSDWTDTQYF
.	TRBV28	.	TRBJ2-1	TGTGCCAGCAGTTTGTCCCTAGCGAATGAGCAGTTCTTC	CASSLSLANEQFF
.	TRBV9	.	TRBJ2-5	TGTGCCAGCAGCGTAGCTGTCCTAGCTGAAGACAATGAGCAGTACTTC	CASSVAVLAEDNEQYF
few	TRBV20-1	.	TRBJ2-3	TGCAGTGCTAGTTCGAGGGGCGGGAGCACAGATACGCAGTATTTT	CSASSRGGSTDTQYF
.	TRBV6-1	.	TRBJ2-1	TGTGCCAGCAGTAAGGGGGACGCAACAAATGAGCAGTTCTTC	CASSKGDATNEQFF
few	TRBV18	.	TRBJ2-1	TGTGCCAGCTCACCCTTCGCGGGAAGCTCCTACAATGAGCAGTTCTTC	CASSPFAGSSYNEQFF
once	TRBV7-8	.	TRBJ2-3	TGTGCCAGCAGCCCCACAGTTCACCAGACAGATACGCAGTATTTT	CASSPTVHQTDTQYF
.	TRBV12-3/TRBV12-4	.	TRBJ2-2	TGTGCCGGCAGTTTCTCACAGCACACCGGGGAGCTGTTTTTT	CAGSFSQHTGELFF
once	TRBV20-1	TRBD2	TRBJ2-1	TGCAGTGCTAAGCCTAGCGGGGGTTACAATGAGCAGTTCTTC	CSAKPSGGYNEQFF
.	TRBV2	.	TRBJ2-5	TGTGCCAGCAGCGTCTTAGACTCTGCGGAGCAGTACTTC	CASSVLDSAEQYF
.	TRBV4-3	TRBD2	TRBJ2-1	TGCGCCAGCAGCCAAGCCCGTCGACTAGCGGGATACGAGCAGTTCTTC	CASSQARRLAGYEQFF
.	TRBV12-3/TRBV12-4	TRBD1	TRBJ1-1	TGTGCCAGCAATCCAGGGGGCCGCACTGAAGCTTTCTTT	CASNPGGRTEAFF
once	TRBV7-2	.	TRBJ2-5	TGTCCCAGCAGCTTATCCCATGAGCAGTACTTC	CPSSLSHEQYF
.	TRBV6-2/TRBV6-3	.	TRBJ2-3	TGTGCCAGCAGAAAGGGAGGATCTAGCACAGATACGCAGTATTTT	CASRKGGSSTDTQYF
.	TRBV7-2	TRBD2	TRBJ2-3	TGTGCCAGCAGCGTCGGGACTAGCGGGCTCACAGATACGCAGTATTTT	CASSVGTSGLTDTQYF
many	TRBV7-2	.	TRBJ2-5	TGTGCCAGCAGCTTAGTCACCCTCGGGACCCAGTACTTC	CASSLVTLGTQYF
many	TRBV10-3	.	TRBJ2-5	TGTGCCATCAAGGGAGGCCCAGGGGAGACCCAGTACTTC	CAIKGGPGETQYF
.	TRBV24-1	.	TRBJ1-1	TGTGCCACCAGTGAGGGTGGGACTGAAGCTTTCTTT	CATSEGGTEAFF
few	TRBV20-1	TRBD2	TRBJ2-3	TGCAGTGCCAAACCGTTAGCGGGAGCAGATACGCAGTATTTT	CSAKPLAGADTQYF
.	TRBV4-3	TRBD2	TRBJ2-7	TGCGCCAGCAGCCAGGACACTAGCGGGGGATACGAGCAGTACTTC	CASSQDTSGGYEQYF
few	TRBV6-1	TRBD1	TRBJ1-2	TGTGCCAGCAGTGGGGACAGGGTTCGGGGCTACACCTTC	CASSGDRVRGYTF